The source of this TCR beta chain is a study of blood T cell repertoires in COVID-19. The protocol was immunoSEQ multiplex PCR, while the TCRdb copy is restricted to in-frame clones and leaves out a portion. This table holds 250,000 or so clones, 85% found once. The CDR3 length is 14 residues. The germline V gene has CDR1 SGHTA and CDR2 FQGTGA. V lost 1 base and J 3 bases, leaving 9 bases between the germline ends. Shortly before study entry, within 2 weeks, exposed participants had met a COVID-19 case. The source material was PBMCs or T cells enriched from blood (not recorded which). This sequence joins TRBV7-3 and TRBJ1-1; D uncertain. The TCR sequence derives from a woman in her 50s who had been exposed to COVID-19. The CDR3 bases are TGTGCCAGCAGCTTAAGTGCAGCGGACACTGAAGCTTTCTTT. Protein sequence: CASSLSAADTEAFF. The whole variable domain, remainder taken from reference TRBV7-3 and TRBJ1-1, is GAGVSQTPSNKVTEKGKYVELRCDPISGHTALYWYRQSLGQGPEFLIYFQGTGAADDSGLPNDRFFAVRPEGSVSTLKIQRTERGDSAVYLCASSLSAADTEAFFGQGTRLTVV.